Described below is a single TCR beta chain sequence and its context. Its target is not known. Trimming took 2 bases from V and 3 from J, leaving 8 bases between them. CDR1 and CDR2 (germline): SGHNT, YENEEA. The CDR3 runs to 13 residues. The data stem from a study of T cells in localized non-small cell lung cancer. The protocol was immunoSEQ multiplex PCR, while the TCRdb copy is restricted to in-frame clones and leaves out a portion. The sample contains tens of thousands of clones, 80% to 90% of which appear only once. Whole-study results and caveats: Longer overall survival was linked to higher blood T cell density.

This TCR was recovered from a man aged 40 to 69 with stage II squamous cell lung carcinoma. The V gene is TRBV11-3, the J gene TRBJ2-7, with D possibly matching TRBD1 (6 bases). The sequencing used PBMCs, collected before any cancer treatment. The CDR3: CASSLRTDYEQYF. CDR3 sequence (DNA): TGTGCCAGCAGCTTAAGGACAGACTACGAGCAGTACTTC.